Described below is a single T cell receptor beta chain sequence and its context. In the authors' workflow: Estimation of nucleated cell counts relied on the amplification of reference gene primers. The protocol was immunoSEQ multiplex PCR, while the TCRdb copy is restricted to in-frame clones and leaves out a portion. Clonal size and the V and J genes are those of that table, whereas D and trimming came from the DNA. The table lists approximately 30,000 clones, about 89% of them singletons. These data come from a study of blood T cell repertoires in COVID-19. Turning to the study itself: Acute and convalescent COVID-19 specimens originated in the United States, Italy and Spain. The cDNA or gDNA used as material had been derived from T cells, B-cell-depleted T cells, or PBMCs.

J lost 6 bases, V lost 4 bases, and 10 bases had no gene match. Per germline, CDR1 SGHDT and CDR2 YYEEEE. CDR3 size: 15 residues. Sequencing was carried out using peripheral blood. The genes are TRBV5-6 and TRBJ1-2, with 9 bases aligning to TRBD1. This receptor was obtained from a woman in her 40s with active or convalescent COVID-19. This chain's CDR3 is CASSPFDRDRDGYTF. The CDR3 nucleotides are TGTGCCAGCAGCCCGTTCGATCGGGACAGGGATGGCTACACCTTC.